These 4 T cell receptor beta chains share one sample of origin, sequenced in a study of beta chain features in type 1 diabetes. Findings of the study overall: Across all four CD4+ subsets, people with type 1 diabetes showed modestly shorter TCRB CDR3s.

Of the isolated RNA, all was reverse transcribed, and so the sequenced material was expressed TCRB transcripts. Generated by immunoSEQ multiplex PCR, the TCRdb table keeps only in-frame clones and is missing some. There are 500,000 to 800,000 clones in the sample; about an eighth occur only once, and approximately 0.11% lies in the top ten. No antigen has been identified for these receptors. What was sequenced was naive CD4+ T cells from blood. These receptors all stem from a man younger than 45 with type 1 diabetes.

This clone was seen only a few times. In DNA form, the CDR3 reads TGTGCCAGCAGCTCCACGGCGGGGAGCACAGATACGCAGTATTTT. Protein sequence: CASSSTAGSTDTQYF. This chain connects TRBV13 to TRBJ2-3, with D possibly TRBD2 on 6 matching bases. The CDR3 extends over 15 amino acids. Per the germline V gene, CDR1 is PRHDT and CDR2 is FYEKMQ (reference sequence). The V gene lost 4 bases and the J gene lost 0 bases, with 11 bases spanning the gap.

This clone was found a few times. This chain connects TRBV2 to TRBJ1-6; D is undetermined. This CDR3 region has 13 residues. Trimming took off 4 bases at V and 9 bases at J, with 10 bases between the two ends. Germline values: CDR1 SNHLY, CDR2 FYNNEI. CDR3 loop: CASSGQWASPLHF. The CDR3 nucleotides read TGTGCCAGCAGTGGGCAGTGGGCTTCACCCCTCCACTTT.

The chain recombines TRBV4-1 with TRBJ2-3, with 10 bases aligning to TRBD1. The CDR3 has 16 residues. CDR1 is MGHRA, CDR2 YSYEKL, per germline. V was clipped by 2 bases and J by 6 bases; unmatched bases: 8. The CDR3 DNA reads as TGCGCCAGCAGCCAACCAACCGGGACAGGGGAGGATACGCAGTATTTT. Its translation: CASSQPTGTGEDTQYF.

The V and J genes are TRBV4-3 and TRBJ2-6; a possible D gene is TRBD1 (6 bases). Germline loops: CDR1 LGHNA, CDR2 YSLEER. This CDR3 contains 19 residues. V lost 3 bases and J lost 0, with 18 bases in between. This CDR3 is CASSHTRAQGFSGANVLTF. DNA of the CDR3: TGCGCCAGCAGCCACACAAGAGCTCAGGGGTTCTCTGGGGCCAACGTCCTGACTTTC.